This T cell receptor beta chain was found in a study of T cells in narcolepsy. Study in general: Patients with NT1 or NT2 and healthy control donors were enrolled.

To note about this clone: Its antigen is unknown.

This table comes from immunoSEQ multiplex PCR, and its TCRdb copy is limited to in-frame clones, with some not included. This sample carries about 35,000 clones, about nine tenths of them seen once, and the ten largest clones take around 0.9%. V shed 4 bases and J 3 bases; nucleotides not matched to a gene: 6. Germline V gene data show CDR1 as SNHLY and CDR2 as FYNNEI. The CDR3 extends over 15 amino acids. The study, taken as a whole, reports: Healthy controls reportedly lacked the autoreactive clonotypes serially found in patients' blood.

This TCR derives from a human donor with narcolepsy. The sequenced sample was CD45RA- memory CD4+ T cells from PBMCs. V is TRBV2 and J is TRBJ2-3; 8 bases align to TRBD1. CDR3 protein: CASSGRTGMTDTQYF. Here the CDR3 DNA reads TGTGCCAGCAGTGGGAGGACAGGGATGACAGATACGCAGTATTTT.